The T cell receptor (beta chain) under discussion was sequenced for a study of vaccination effects on CD4 cells after COVID-19. About the study: Post-vaccine samples followed the second dose by a median of 72 days. Points from the study as a whole: Researchers report that only 1 of 255 vaccine-induced clones in healthy vaccinees cross-reacted with common cold coronaviruses. Late post-vaccination, clones induced by infection and those induced by vaccine underwent marked clonal contraction.

As for this clone: Its specificity is unknown.

The table came from immunoSEQ multiplex PCR; TCRdb's copy has only in-frame clones and leaves some out. The sample records 25,000 to 35,000 clones, almost 85% being singletons. This CDR3 comprises 16 residues. CDR1 and CDR2 (germline): LGHNA, YSLEER. Unmatched junction bases numbered 10, after V lost 1 base and J lost 5 bases. Antigen-specific CD4+ T cells expanded by the ViraFEST assay with viral peptide pools were then sequenced. The authors isolated CD4+ T cells after around nine days of culture. BNT162b2 vaccine or mRNA-1273 vaccine was given to participants in two doses. Vaccinated participants had no history of SARS-CoV-2 infection and tested negative for nucleocapsid antibodies.

The material was CD4+ T cells from PBMCs cultured with HCoV-NL63 spike peptides, obtained after COVID-19 vaccination. The TCR comes from a human donor who received a COVID-19 vaccine. Some clones in this sample may be carry-over from other donors' samples. This chain connects TRBV4-3 to TRBJ2-5, with 7 positions matching TRBD2. The DNA for the CDR3 is TGCGCCAGCAGCCAAGTATTCCGGGGGGATACGGAGACCCAGTACTTC. Protein sequence: CASSQVFRGDTETQYF.